The clone carrying this T cell receptor beta chain was seen at least ten times. TCRdb re-derived calls from the RACE reads in MiXCR, one entry per CDR3 protein. The data hold some 380,000 distinct CDR3 sequences, with 4% to 5.5% observed a single time. The time point was: patch test 1, 2 weeks after DPC sensitization. Documented treatment: therapeutic diphenylcyclopropenone sensitization with weekly scalp DPC. Donors were 18 to 70-year-old alopecia patients suitable for DPC. This entry comes from a study of human T cells and chemical hapten exposure. Study at large: Investigators sensitized around 2 cm by around 2 cm of upper inner arm skin with 2% DPC.

Trimming removed 1 base from V and 4 bases from J, with 11 bases in between. Germline loops: CDR1 SQVTM, CDR2 ANQGSEA. The CDR3 extends over 14 amino acids. The origin of this receptor is a woman in her 50s with alopecia areata. Some clones in this sample may be carry-over from other donors' samples. The specimen comprised whole blood, sampled in connection with sensitization to the hapten diphenylcyclopropenone (DPC). This chain uses TRBV29-1 with TRBJ2-1; D may be TRBD1 (5 bases). The CDR3 protein is CSVEVPTVYNEQFF. CDR3 bases: TGCAGCGTTGAAGTACCGACAGTATACAATGAGCAGTTCTTC.